The T cell receptor (beta chain) under discussion was sequenced for a study of regulatory T cells in long-lasting Graves disease. Through Arm-PCR of CDR3 regions and iRepertoire HTBI primers, TCR beta libraries were built. Original processing notes: 60 to 65 TRBV and about 14 TRBJ segments were identified across samples. TCRdb passed the multiplex PCR reads through MiXCR, listing each CDR3 protein once. The V and J calls and clone size come from TCRdb's table, not from the authors' own analysis. The sample has 350,000 to 500,000 distinct CDR3 sequences; around 20% are singletons. Time point: persistent/refractory GD, antithyroid drugs over 5 years with positive TRAb. The TCR library used RNA extracted from PBMCs. Patient provenance is recorded as an endocrinology department in Xi'an, China. V lost 2 bases to trimming and J lost 2 bases, with 10 bases between them. The CDR3 has 15 residues. This clonotype was picked up many times. Its antigen is still unknown.

Regarding the study as a whole: Exclusively peripheral blood, rather than thyroid tissue, was studied.

This chain joins TRBV12-3 or TRBV12-4 and TRBJ2-4; possible D gene TRBD1, 5 bases. Material: peripheral blood mononuclear cells (PBMCs), obtained when the disease was refractory, from a patient treated with antithyroid drugs. This receptor was taken from a female donor with Graves disease. CDR3 DNA: TGTGCCAGCAGTTTACTGCAGGGCTCCAAAAACATTCAGTACTTC. As protein: CASSLLQGSKNIQYF.